This T cell receptor (beta chain) was observed in a study of graft-versus-host responses after intestinal transplantation. To note about this clone: The antigen remains undetermined.

V dropped 5 bases and J dropped 1 base, with 11 bases sitting between them. This CDR3 is built from 14 residues. Looked up from germline, CDR1 is SGHAT and CDR2 is FQNNGV. The data were produced by immunoSEQ multiplex PCR, yet TCRdb's version contains in-frame clones alone and is incomplete. This sample has about 110,000 clones, with 80% to 90% found just once. The material was unstimulated CD4+ T cells sorted from spleen or lymph node cells, obtained before transplant. The chain is built from TRBV11-2 and TRBJ2-5, with no clear D. This TCR came from a human donor who was the organ donor for an intestinal transplant. The CDR3 protein is CASSLGRTQETQYF. Written as DNA, the CDR3 is TGTGCCAGCAGCCTCGGGCGGACCCAAGAGACCCAGTACTTC.